This entry features one T cell receptor (beta chain) sequence. This sample was taken from a study of neoadjuvant anti-PD-1 for oral cavity cancer. Time point in this sample: after neoadjuvant nivolumab, at surgical resection. Cohort: HPV-negative, locally advanced oral cavity squamous cell carcinoma patients. Assay used: immunoSEQ multiplex PCR; TCRdb lists only in-frame clones, some missing. The table lists 23,000 or so clones, under 30% of them singletons. V lost 5 bases and J 3 bases, leaving 10 bases between the germline ends. The length of the CDR3 is 13 residues. CDR1 is SGHAT, CDR2 FQNNGV, per germline.

The input for sequencing was tumor tissue, taken after nivolumab (anti-PD-1) treatment. The rearrangement joins TRBV11-2 to TRBJ1-1, with D hard to call. The TCR was taken from a person aged 40 to 85 with oral cavity squamous cell carcinoma. The CDR3 loop reads CASSLNGYTEAFF. The CDR3 region has the DNA TGTGCCAGCAGCCTAAACGGGTACACTGAAGCTTTCTTT. The full variable domain, its missing parts supplied by reference TRBV11-2 and TRBJ1-1, is EAGVAQSPRYKIIEKRQSVAFWCNPISGHATLYWYQQILGQGPKLLIQFQNNGVVDDSQLPKDRFSAERLKGVDSTLKIQPAKLEDSAVYLCASSLNGYTEAFFGQGTRLTVV.